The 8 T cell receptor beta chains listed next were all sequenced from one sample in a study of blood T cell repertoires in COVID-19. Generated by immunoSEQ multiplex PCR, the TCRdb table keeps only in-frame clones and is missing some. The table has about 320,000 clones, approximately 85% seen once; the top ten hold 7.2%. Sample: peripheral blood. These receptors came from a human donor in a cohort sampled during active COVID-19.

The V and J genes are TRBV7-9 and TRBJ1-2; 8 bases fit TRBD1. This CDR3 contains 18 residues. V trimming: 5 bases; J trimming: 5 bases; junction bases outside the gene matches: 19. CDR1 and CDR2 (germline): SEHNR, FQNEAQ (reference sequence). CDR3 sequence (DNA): TGTGCCAGCAGCCCCGGGACCGGGACAGGCAGCCGGGGGTATGGCTACACCTTC. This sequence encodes CASSPGTGTGSRGYGYTF.

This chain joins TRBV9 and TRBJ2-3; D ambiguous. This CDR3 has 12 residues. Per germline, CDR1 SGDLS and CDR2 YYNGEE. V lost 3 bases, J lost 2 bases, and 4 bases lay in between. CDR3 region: CASSDLTDTQYF. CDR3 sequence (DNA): TGTGCCAGCAGCGATCTCACAGATACGCAGTATTTT. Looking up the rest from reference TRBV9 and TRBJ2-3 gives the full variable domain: DSGVTQTPKHLITATGQRVTLRCSPRSGDLSVYWYQQSLDQGLQFLIQYYNGEERAKGNILERFSAQQFPDLHSELNLSSLELGDSALYFCASSDLTDTQYFGPGTRLTVL.

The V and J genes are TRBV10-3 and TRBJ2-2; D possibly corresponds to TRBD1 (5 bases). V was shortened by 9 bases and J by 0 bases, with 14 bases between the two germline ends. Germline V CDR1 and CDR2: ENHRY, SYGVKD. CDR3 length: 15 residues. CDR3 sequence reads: CAILTGTANTGELFF. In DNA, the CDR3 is TGTGCCATACTAACAGGAACCGCGAACACCGGGGAGCTGTTTTTT.

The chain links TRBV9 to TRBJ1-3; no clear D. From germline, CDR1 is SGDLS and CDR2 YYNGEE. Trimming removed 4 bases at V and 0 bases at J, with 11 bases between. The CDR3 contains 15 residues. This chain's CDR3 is CASSIAGSSGNTIYF. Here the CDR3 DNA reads TGTGCCAGCAGCATAGCGGGGAGCTCTGGAAACACCATATATTTT.

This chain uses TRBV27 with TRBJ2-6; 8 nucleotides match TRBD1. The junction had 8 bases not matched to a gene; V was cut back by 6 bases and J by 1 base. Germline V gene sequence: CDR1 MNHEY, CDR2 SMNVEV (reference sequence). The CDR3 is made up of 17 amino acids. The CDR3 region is CASSQDREHSGANVLTF. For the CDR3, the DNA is TGTGCCAGCAGCCAGGACAGGGAACATTCTGGGGCCAACGTCCTGACTTTC.

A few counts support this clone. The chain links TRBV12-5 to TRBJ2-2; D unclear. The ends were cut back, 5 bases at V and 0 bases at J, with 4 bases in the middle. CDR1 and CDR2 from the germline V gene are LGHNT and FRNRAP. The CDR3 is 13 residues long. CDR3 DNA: TGTGCTAGTGGTCAGTCGAACACCGGGGAGCTGTTTTTT. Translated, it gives CASGQSNTGELFF. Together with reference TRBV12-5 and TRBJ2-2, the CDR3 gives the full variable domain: DARVTQTPRHKVTEMGQEVTMRCQPILGHNTVFWYRQTMMQGLELLAYFRNRAPLDDSGMPKDRFSAEMPDATLATLKIQPSEPRDSAVYFCASGQSNTGELFFGEGSRLTVL.

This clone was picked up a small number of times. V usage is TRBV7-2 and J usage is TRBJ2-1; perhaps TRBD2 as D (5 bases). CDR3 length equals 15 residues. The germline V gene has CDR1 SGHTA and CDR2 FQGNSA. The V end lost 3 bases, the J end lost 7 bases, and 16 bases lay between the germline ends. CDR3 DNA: TGTGCCAGCAGCTTGTCTAGCTGGGTGGGAAATGAGCAGTTCTTC. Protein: CASSLSSWVGNEQFF.

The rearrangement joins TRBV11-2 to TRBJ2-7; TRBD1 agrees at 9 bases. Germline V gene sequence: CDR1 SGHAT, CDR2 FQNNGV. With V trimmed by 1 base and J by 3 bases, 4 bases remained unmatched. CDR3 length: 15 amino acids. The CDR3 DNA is TGTGCCAGCAGCTTAGTAGGACAGGGGAGCTACGAGCAGTACTTC. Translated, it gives CASSLVGQGSYEQYF.